This TCR beta chain comes out of a study of T cells in Graves' hyperthyroidism and ophthalmopathy. Across the whole study: Before treatment of any kind, peripheral blood was taken at initial diagnosis. Study results and limitations: The model forecast ophthalmopathy, anticipating it by a median roughly 6 months before onset. The majority of expanded thyroid clonotypes above 0.001 also appeared in blood.

Germline assignment: CDR1 SNHLY and CDR2 FYNNEI. The CDR3 is 14 amino acids long, termini counted. RNA transcripts gave rise to amplified TCR beta CDR3 regions. Using the HTBI primer set, a first-round RT-PCR was run on the TCR CDR3. In TCRdb, the multiplex PCR reads were re-called with MiXCR into one record per CDR3 protein. The table lists roughly 510,000 distinct CDR3 sequences, about 20% of them singletons, with less than 30% in the top ten. There are a few counts of this clonotype. Its cognate antigen is unknown. It is unclear where the CDR3 begins or ends on the DNA, so no DNA is shown, and the CDR3 is as TCRdb lists it.

The chain links TRBV2 to TRBJ2-4; the table's D gene call, TRBD1, was not cross checked with the DNA. Sequencing was done on a sample of blood. The clonotype comes from a man aged 18 to 30 with Graves' hyperthyroidism. CDR3: CASILDGILNIQYF.